A selection of T cell receptor beta chains follows, all from one sample in a study of cytomegalovirus exposure and HLA in healthy donors. The data were produced by immunoSEQ multiplex PCR, yet TCRdb's version contains in-frame clones alone and is incomplete. The sample consists of some 200,000 clones, roughly 12% of them appearing once. The sample consisted of PBMCs. These TCRs come from a man aged 50-59 years in good health and CMV-seropositive. Each CDR3 is given with its conserved first and last residue. D genes are given only for firm matches. A clone size is listed for some rows: how often the clone was seen (once, few, many), or a class if it is expanded.

D gene: TRBD1
J gene: TRBJ1-2
V gene: TRBV30
clone size: few
CDR3 DNA: TGTGCCTGGACCCGGGACAGGGTTGGTGGCTACACCTTC
CDR3 protein: CAWTRDRVGGYTF

D gene: .
J gene: TRBJ1-2
V gene: TRBV29-1
clone size: few
CDR3 DNA: TGCAGCGTCCGGGAAATAGGGAACTATGGCTACACCTTC
CDR3 protein: CSVREIGNYGYTF

D gene: .
J gene: TRBJ2-7
V gene: TRBV6-1
clone size: few
CDR3 DNA: TGTGCCAGCAGGGAGACAGACTCTACCTACGAGCAGTACTTC
CDR3 protein: CASRETDSTYEQYF

D gene: .
J gene: TRBJ1-1
V gene: TRBV21-1
clone size: .
CDR3 DNA: TGTGCCAGCATCGGACTACATTGTACTGAAGCTTTCTTT
CDR3 protein: CASIGLHCTEAFF

D gene: .
J gene: TRBJ2-7
V gene: TRBV11-2
clone size: .
CDR3 DNA: TGTGCCAGCAGCTTAGGCAGGGGATACGAGCAGTACTTC
CDR3 protein: CASSLGRGYEQYF

D gene: TRBD1
J gene: TRBJ1-3
V gene: TRBV28
clone size: .
CDR3 DNA: TGTGCCAGCAGTCCAGCAGGGGGCGGTGGAAACACCATATATTTT
CDR3 protein: CASSPAGGGGNTIYF

D gene: TRBD1
J gene: TRBJ1-5
V gene: TRBV11-2
clone size: few
CDR3 DNA: TGTGCCAGCAGCTACGACAGGGGGCGTCAGCCCCAGCATTTT
CDR3 protein: CASSYDRGRQPQHF

D gene: .
J gene: TRBJ1-1
V gene: TRBV19
clone size: few
CDR3 DNA: TGTGCCAGTAGTATAACTTCAAGGGGGAACACTGAAGCTTTCTTT
CDR3 protein: CASSITSRGNTEAFF

D gene: TRBD1
J gene: TRBJ2-7
V gene: TRBV15
clone size: few
CDR3 DNA: TGTGCCACCAGCAGTCTCCCGGGACAGGGGGCCTACGAGCAGTACTTC
CDR3 protein: CATSSLPGQGAYEQYF

D gene: TRBD1
J gene: TRBJ1-2
V gene: TRBV6-5
clone size: .
CDR3 DNA: TGTGCCAGCAGTACGGGACAGGGACGTGTCTATGGCTACACCTTC
CDR3 protein: CASSTGQGRVYGYTF

D gene: .
J gene: TRBJ1-4
V gene: TRBV12-2
clone size: few
CDR3 DNA: TGTGCAAGTCGCCGACAGTCAACTAATGAAAAACTGTTTTTT
CDR3 protein: CASRRQSTNEKLFF

D gene: .
J gene: TRBJ2-2
V gene: TRBV7-9
clone size: .
CDR3 DNA: TGTGCCAGCAGCCCAGGCACGGGACTCCGGAACACCGGGGAGCTGTTTTTT
CDR3 protein: CASSPGTGLRNTGELFF

D gene: .
J gene: TRBJ2-5
V gene: TRBV27
clone size: .
CDR3 DNA: TGTGCCAGCAGCAAAGGGGGTCCCCAGTACTTC
CDR3 protein: CASSKGGPQYF

D gene: .
J gene: TRBJ1-1
V gene: TRBV28
clone size: .
CDR3 DNA: TGTGCCAGCAGTCTACTCTATGAAGCTTTCTTT
CDR3 protein: CASSLLYEAFF

D gene: .
J gene: TRBJ1-1
V gene: TRBV6-5
clone size: few
CDR3 DNA: TGTGCCAGCTACCAACAGGGAAGGAACACTGAAGCTTTCTTT
CDR3 protein: CASYQQGRNTEAFF

D gene: TRBD1
J gene: TRBJ2-1
V gene: TRBV9
clone size: .
CDR3 DNA: TGTGCCAGCAGCTCCGGGACAGCATCCTACAATGAGCAGTTCTTC
CDR3 protein: CASSSGTASYNEQFF

D gene: .
J gene: TRBJ2-1
V gene: TRBV9
clone size: .
CDR3 DNA: TGTGCCAGCAGCGTAGTCGGGGATTACAATGAGCAGTTCTTC
CDR3 protein: CASSVVGDYNEQFF

D gene: .
J gene: TRBJ2-5
V gene: TRBV19
clone size: .
CDR3 DNA: TGTGCCAGTAGTAGAGGAGGAGAGACCCAGTACTTC
CDR3 protein: CASSRGGETQYF

D gene: .
J gene: TRBJ1-2
V gene: TRBV7-2
clone size: .
CDR3 DNA: TGTGCCAGCAGCTTAGAGGTCCGGGGTGGCTACACCTTC
CDR3 protein: CASSLEVRGGYTF

D gene: .
J gene: TRBJ1-4
V gene: TRBV27
clone size: .
CDR3 DNA: TGTGCCAGCAGTTTACGGGGGGCTAATGAAAAACTGTTTTTT
CDR3 protein: CASSLRGANEKLFF

D gene: .
J gene: TRBJ1-1
V gene: TRBV6-1
clone size: .
CDR3 DNA: TGTGCCAGCAGTGAGAGGACAACTGAAGCTTTCTTT
CDR3 protein: CASSERTTEAFF

D gene: .
J gene: TRBJ2-2
V gene: TRBV5-4
clone size: .
CDR3 DNA: TGTGCCAGCAGTTCCGGGACACGGGGAGAGAACACCGGGGAGCTGTTTTTT
CDR3 protein: CASSSGTRGENTGELFF

D gene: .
J gene: TRBJ1-2
V gene: TRBV19
clone size: .
CDR3 DNA: TGTGCCAGTAGTATTGGCCATTCCTATGGCTACACCTTC
CDR3 protein: CASSIGHSYGYTF

D gene: .
J gene: TRBJ1-5
V gene: TRBV29-1
clone size: .
CDR3 DNA: TGCAGCGTCGCCTTGAATTATAGCGGCAATCAGCCCCAGCATTTT
CDR3 protein: CSVALNYSGNQPQHF

D gene: TRBD2
J gene: TRBJ2-3
V gene: TRBV9
clone size: .
CDR3 DNA: TGTGCCAGCAGCGCCGGACTAGCGGGGCCCAGCACAGATACGCAGTATTTT
CDR3 protein: CASSAGLAGPSTDTQYF

D gene: .
J gene: TRBJ1-4
V gene: TRBV27
clone size: .
CDR3 DNA: TGTGCCAGCGGTTCCAGGAGGCCCGATAATGAAAAACTGTTTTTT
CDR3 protein: CASGSRRPDNEKLFF

D gene: .
J gene: TRBJ2-4
V gene: TRBV27
clone size: .
CDR3 DNA: TGTGCCAGCAGCCCTCTCGCGGTTAGTTTAGCCAAAAACATTCAGTACTTC
CDR3 protein: CASSPLAVSLAKNIQYF

D gene: .
J gene: TRBJ1-2
V gene: TRBV28
clone size: few
CDR3 DNA: TGTGCCAGCAGTTTAGACCCTAGACCCCGGGGCTATGGCTACACCTTC
CDR3 protein: CASSLDPRPRGYGYTF